Included here is one T cell receptor (beta chain) sequence, with context. Its antigen remains unknown. Primers included in the PCR were 60 Vbeta and 13 Jbeta primers. Repertoires were generated with immunoSEQ multiplex PCR, while TCRdb's copy carries only in-frame clones and drops some. This table has 90,000 to 120,000 clones, 82% appearing once. These data are taken from a study of cytomegalovirus exposure and HLA in healthy donors. Overall study results and limits: Some V segments (TRBV6-2 and TRBV6-3 among them) were excluded as indistinguishable. Presence/absence analyses took donor sequencing depth as roughly uniform. The classifier was said to identify cytomegalovirus status with high specificity and sensitivity. In an earlier analysis, most TCR beta V segments were productive about 87% or about 30% of the time.

With 3 bases clipped from V and 6 bases from J, the junction kept 1 base outside the gene matches. Germline assignment: CDR1 SGHDT and CDR2 YYEEEE. This CDR3 spans 12 amino acids. The sequenced material came from PBMCs. The TCR sequence derives from a man younger than 45 in good health and CMV-seropositive. This chain uses TRBV5-6 with TRBJ2-7; TRBD1 aligns across 9 bases. CDR3 nucleotides: TGTGCCAGCAGCTGGGACAGGGCCGAGCAGTACTTC. Translating it yields CASSWDRAEQYF.